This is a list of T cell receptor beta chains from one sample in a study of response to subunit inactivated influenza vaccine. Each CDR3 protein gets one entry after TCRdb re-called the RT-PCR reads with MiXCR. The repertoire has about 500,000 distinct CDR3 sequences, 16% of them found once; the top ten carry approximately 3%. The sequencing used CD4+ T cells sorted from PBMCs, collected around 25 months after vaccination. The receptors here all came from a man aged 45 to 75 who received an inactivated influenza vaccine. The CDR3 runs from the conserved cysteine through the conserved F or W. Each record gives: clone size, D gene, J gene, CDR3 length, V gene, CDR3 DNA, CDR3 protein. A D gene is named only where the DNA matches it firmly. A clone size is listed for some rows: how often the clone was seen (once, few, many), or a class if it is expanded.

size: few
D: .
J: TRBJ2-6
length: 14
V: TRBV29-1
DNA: TGCAGCGTCGCAGGGATGGATGGGGCCAACGTCCTGACTTTC
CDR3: CSVAGMDGANVLTF

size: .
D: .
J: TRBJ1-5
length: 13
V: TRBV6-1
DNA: TGTGCCAGCAGAATACAGCCTGATCAGCCCCAGCATTTT
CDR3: CASRIQPDQPQHF

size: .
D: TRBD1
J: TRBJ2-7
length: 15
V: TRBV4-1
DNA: TGCGCCAGCAGCCGGGGACAGGGGGACTCCTACGAGCAGTACTTC
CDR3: CASSRGQGDSYEQYF

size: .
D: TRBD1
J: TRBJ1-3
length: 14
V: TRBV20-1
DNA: TGCAGTGCTATCGACAGGGCCTCTGGAAACACCATATATTTT
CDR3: CSAIDRASGNTIYF

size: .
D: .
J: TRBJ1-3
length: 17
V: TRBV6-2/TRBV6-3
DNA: TGTGCCAGCTCTTCATTTGCAGGGACAAGCTCTGGAAACACCATATATTTT
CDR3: CASSSFAGTSSGNTIYF

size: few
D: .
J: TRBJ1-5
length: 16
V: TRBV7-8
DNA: TGTGCCAGCAGCTTAGCGACAGCCGATAGCAATCAGCCCCAGCATTTT
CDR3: CASSLATADSNQPQHF

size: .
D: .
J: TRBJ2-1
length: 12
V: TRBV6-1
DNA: TGTGCAACCAAAGGCCAGACGTATGAGCAGTTCTTC
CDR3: CATKGQTYEQFF

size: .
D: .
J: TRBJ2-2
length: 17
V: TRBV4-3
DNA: TGCGCCAGCAGCCAAGAGCTAGCGTTGACCAACACCGGGGAGCTGTTTTTT
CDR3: CASSQELALTNTGELFF

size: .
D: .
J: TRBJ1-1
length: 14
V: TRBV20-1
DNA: TGCAGTGCTACCCCGGACAGCCTGAACACTGAAGCTTTCTTT
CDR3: CSATPDSLNTEAFF

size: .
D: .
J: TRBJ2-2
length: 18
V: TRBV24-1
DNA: TGTGCCACCAGTGATGCCGCGGGCAGGCGAACGAACACCGGGGAGCTGTTTTTT
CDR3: CATSDAAGRRTNTGELFF

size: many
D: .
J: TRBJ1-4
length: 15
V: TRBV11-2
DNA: TGTGCCAGCAGCTTAATGGGAGCAACTAATGAAAAACTGTTTTTT
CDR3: CASSLMGATNEKLFF

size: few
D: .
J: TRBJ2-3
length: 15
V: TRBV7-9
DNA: TGTGCCAGCAGCAATCGGGACTGGTACACAGATACGCAGTATTTT
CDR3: CASSNRDWYTDTQYF

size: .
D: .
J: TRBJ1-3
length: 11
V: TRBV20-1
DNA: TGCAGTGCCCCGGGTGGAAACACCATATATTTT
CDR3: CSAPGGNTIYF

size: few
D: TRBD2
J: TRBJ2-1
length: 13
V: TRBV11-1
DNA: TGTGCCAGCAATAGCGGGCCCTACAATGAGCAGTTCTTC
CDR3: CASNSGPYNEQFF

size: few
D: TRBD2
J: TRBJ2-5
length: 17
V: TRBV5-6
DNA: TGTGCCAGCAGCCCGCCCGGACTAGCGGGGTATGAAGAGACCCAGTACTTC
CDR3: CASSPPGLAGYEETQYF

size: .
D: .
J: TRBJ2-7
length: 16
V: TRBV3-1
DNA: TGTGCCAGCAGCCAGGCGGGACCCCTCAGGAGGAACGAGCAGTACTTC
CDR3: CASSQAGPLRRNEQYF

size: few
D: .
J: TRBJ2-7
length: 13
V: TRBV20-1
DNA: TGCAGTGCTAGTTGGGACACTGGCCACGAGCAGTACTTC
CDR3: CSASWDTGHEQYF

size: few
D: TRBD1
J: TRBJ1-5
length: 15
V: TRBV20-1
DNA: TGCAGTGCGGCTCGGGACAGCAGTCGCAATCAGCCCCAGCATTTT
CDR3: CSAARDSSRNQPQHF

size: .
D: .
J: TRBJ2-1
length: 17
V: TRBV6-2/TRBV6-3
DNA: TGTGCCAGCAGTTATGTCCAGCGCCCAAGCTCCTACAATGAGCAGTTCTTC
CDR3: CASSYVQRPSSYNEQFF

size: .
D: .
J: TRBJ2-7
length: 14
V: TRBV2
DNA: TGTGCCAGCACTGACCTACGGGGAATCTACGAGCAGTACTTC
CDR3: CASTDLRGIYEQYF

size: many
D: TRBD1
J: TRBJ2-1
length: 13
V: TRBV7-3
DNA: TGTGCCAGCAGCTGGCAGGGGGACAATGAGCAGTTCTTC
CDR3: CASSWQGDNEQFF

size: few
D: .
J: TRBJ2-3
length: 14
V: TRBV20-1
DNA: TGCAGTGCTAGAGATTGGGGGGAGAGGAATACGCAGTATTTT
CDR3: CSARDWGERNTQYF

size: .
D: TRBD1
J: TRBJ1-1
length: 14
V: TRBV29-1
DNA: TGCAGCGCGAGGACAGGGGGGCGTCTGACTGAAGCTTTCTTT
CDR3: CSARTGGRLTEAFF

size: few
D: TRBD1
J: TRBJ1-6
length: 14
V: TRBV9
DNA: TGTGCCAGCAGCTCTCACAGGGGCAATTCACCCCTCCACTTT
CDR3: CASSSHRGNSPLHF

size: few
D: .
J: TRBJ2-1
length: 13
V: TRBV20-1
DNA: TGCAGTGCTAGCCCTCTTTCCTACAATGAGCAGTTCTTC
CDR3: CSASPLSYNEQFF

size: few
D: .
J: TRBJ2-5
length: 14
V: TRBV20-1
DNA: TGCAGTGCTAGAGAGATGGGACCTGGGGAGACCCAGTACTTC
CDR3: CSAREMGPGETQYF

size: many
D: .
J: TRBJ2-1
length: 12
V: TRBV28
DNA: TGTGCCAGCAGCGGAAACTACAATGAGCAGTTCTTC
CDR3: CASSGNYNEQFF

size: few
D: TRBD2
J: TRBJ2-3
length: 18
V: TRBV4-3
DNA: TGCGCCAGCAGCCAAGCCCCTAGCGGGGGAGGTTTCACAAATACGCAGTATTTT
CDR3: CASSQAPSGGGFTNTQYF

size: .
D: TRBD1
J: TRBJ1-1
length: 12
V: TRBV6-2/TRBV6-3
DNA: TGTGCCAGCAGCCTACAGGGGATAGAAGCTTTCTTT
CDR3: CASSLQGIEAFF

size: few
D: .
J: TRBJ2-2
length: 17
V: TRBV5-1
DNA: TGCGCCAGCAGCTTGGGGCTTGGCTACCAGAACACCGGGGAGCTGTTTTTT
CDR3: CASSLGLGYQNTGELFF

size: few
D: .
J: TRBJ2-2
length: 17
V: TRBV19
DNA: TGTGCCAGTAGTCCTCGTGGTAGCGGTGTCAACACCGGGGAGCTGTTTTTT
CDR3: CASSPRGSGVNTGELFF

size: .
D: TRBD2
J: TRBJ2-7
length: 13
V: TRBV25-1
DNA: TGTGCCAGCAGTGAAGTTCCGGGGGGTGAGCAGTACTTC
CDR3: CASSEVPGGEQYF

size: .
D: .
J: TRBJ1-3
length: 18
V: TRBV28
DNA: TGTGCCAGCAGTTTATCCCCCCCGGGTCTGTTCTCTGGAAACACCATATATTTT
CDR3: CASSLSPPGLFSGNTIYF

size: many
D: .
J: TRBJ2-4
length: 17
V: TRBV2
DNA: TGTGCCAGCAGTGGTAATTGGGACGGGAAAACTAAAAACATTCAGTACTTC
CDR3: CASSGNWDGKTKNIQYF

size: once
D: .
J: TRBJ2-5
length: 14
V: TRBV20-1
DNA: TGCAGTGCTAGCCCCGGGGGGCGGCAAGAGACCCAGTACTTC
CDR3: CSASPGGRQETQYF

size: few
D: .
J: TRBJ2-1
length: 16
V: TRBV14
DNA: TGTGCCAGCAGCCAACCTTCCGACTGGAGGGGGGATGAGCAGTTCTTC
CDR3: CASSQPSDWRGDEQFF

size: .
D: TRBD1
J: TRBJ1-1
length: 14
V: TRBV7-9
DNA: TGTGCCAGCAGCACCGGACAGGGGAACTCTGAAGCTTTCTTT
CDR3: CASSTGQGNSEAFF

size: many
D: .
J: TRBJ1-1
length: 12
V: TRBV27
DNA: TGTGCCAGCTATACCATAGGGTCCGAAGCTTTCTTT
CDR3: CASYTIGSEAFF

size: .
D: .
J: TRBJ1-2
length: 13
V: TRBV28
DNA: TGTGCCAGCAGTTTGGGGACGATCTATGGCTACACCTTC
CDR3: CASSLGTIYGYTF

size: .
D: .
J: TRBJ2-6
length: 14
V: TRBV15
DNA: TGTGCCACCTACCAGTCCTCTGGGGCCAACGTCCTGACTTTC
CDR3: CATYQSSGANVLTF

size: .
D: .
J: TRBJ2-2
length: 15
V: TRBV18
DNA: TGTGCCAGCTCATTCGCTGACGCGAACACCGGGGAGCTGTTTTTT
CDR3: CASSFADANTGELFF